Below, one TCR beta chain is given with its context. This record belongs to a study of shared clonotypes between healthy human individuals. Repertoires were generated with immunoSEQ multiplex PCR, while TCRdb's copy carries only in-frame clones and drops some. The data hold fewer than 1.6 million clones, with roughly 98.5% observed a single time. The CDR3 extends over 12 amino acids. With 5 bases removed from V and 8 bases from J, the gap between germline ends came to 10 bases. Germline CDR1 reads LNHDA; CDR2 reads SQIVND (reference sequence). The rearrangement links TRBV19 to TRBJ2-1, with unresolved D. The clonotype was recovered from a man younger than 45 in good health. Specimen: naive CD4+ T cells sorted from blood. Subset of the sample: CD45RA+ positively selected. The CDR3 protein is CASSPSTHEQFF. In DNA form, the CDR3 reads TGTGCCAGTAGTCCATCGACGCATGAGCAGTTCTTC.